These 18 T cell receptor beta chains were all obtained from the same sample, sequenced in a study of CD8+ T cells in alopecia areata. RNA, once extracted, was reverse transcribed into cDNA for use as the sequencing template. The data were produced by immunoSEQ multiplex PCR, yet TCRdb's version contains in-frame clones alone and is incomplete. The top ten hold around 7% of the sample, which has 150,000 or so clones, roughly 44% seen once. Input material: CD4+ T cells sorted from blood. The receptor source for this set is a human donor with alopecia areata.

This chain connects TRBV29-1 to TRBJ2-7; D possibly matches TRBD1 or TRBD2 (6 bases each). Germline CDR1 is SQVTM and CDR2 is ANQGSEA. CDR3 length equals 13 residues. V was shortened by 4 bases and J by 4 bases, with 14 bases between the two germline ends. CDR3 protein: CSVGGGKGYEQYF. The CDR3 DNA is TGCAGCGTTGGAGGGGGGAAGGGATACGAGCAGTACTTC.

Ten or more counts support this clone. This chain links TRBV19 with TRBJ1-4; weak D call: TRBD1 (5 bases). CDR3 length equals 13 residues. Germline-derived CDR1 and CDR2 are LNHDA and SQIVND (reference sequence). The ends were cut back, 8 bases at V and 8 bases at J, with 15 bases in the middle. CDR3 nucleotide sequence: TGTGCCAGTCAGCAGGGCTTGGGGGAAAAACTGTTTTTT. Its translation is CASQQGLGEKLFF.

The rearrangement uses TRBV25-1 and TRBJ2-1; 8 nucleotides agree with TRBD2. The CDR3 contains 15 residues. The junction had 9 bases not matched to a gene; V was cut back by 5 bases and J by 6 bases. The germline V gene has CDR1 MGHDK and CDR2 SYGVNS. The CDR3 nucleotides read TGTGCCAGCAGTTTCTCGGGAGGGCCCTTCAATGAGCAGTTCTTC. It encodes CASSFSGGPFNEQFF.

The chain is built from TRBV5-1 and TRBJ2-1; tentatively, D is TRBD2 (6 bases). In germline, CDR1 is SGHRS, CDR2 YFSETQ. The V end was cut by 2 bases, the J end by 5 bases, with 8 bases between. The CDR3 runs to 13 residues. The CDR3 loop reads CASSFLADNEQFF. CDR3 DNA: TGCGCCAGCAGCTTTTTAGCGGACAATGAGCAGTTCTTC.

This clone was detected only a few times. V usage is TRBV29-1 and J usage is TRBJ2-7; D might be TRBD1 (6 bases). V shed 6 bases and J shed 1 base, with 10 bases lying between them. Germline V gives CDR1 SQVTM, CDR2 ANQGSEA. The CDR3 contains 12 residues. Here the CDR3 reads CSVARGSYEQYF. CDR3 sequence (DNA): TGCAGCGTAGCCAGGGGTTCCTACGAGCAGTACTTC.

The chain uses TRBV30 and TRBJ2-1; no clear D. CDR1 GTSNPN and CDR2 SVGIG come from the germline V gene (reference sequence). Between the trimmed V and J ends, which lost 3 bases and 9 bases, there was a span of 12 bases. This CDR3 has 12 amino acids. The CDR3 DNA sequence: TGTGCCTGGAGCCAGAGTCCGGTTGAGCAGTTCTTC. Its protein is CAWSQSPVEQFF.

This clone was detected a few times. The gene calls are TRBV2 and TRBJ1-1; 9 bases map to TRBD1. The V gene end was trimmed by 6 bases and the J gene end by 4 bases; junction bases not matched to a gene: 6. CDR3 length: 14 amino acids. Germline CDR1 is SNHLY and CDR2 is FYNNEI. The CDR3 DNA reads as TGTGCCAGCAGGGAGAGGACAGGGGCCACTGAAGCTTTCTTT. As protein: CASRERTGATEAFF.

The chain uses TRBV9 and TRBJ2-3, with D unresolved. Germline CDR1 is SGDLS and CDR2 is YYNGEE. The CDR3 has 16 amino acids. V was shortened by 0 bases and J by 0 bases, with 11 bases between the two germline ends. In DNA, the CDR3 is TGTGCCAGCAGCGTAGCCGGCGACCTAAGCACAGATACGCAGTATTTT. Translation gives CASSVAGDLSTDTQYF.

The rearrangement links TRBV6-5 to TRBJ2-6; no reliable D call. CDR3 length: 15 residues. The germline V gene encodes CDR1 MNHEY and CDR2 SVGAGI. V was shortened by 10 bases and J by 0 bases, with 13 bases between the two germline ends. In nucleotides, the CDR3 is TGTGCCACCCAGGTGTCGGGCTCTGGGGCCAACGTCCTGACTTTC. Encoded protein: CATQVSGSGANVLTF.

This clone was picked up one time. The rearrangement links TRBV2 to TRBJ2-7, with 7 bases that match TRBD1. In germline, CDR1 is SNHLY, CDR2 FYNNEI. The junction had 3 bases not matched to a gene; V was cut back by 4 bases and J by 6 bases. The CDR3 is made up of 12 amino acids. The DNA of the CDR3 is TGTGCCAGCAGTGGGGACAGTCCCGAGCAGTACTTC. As protein: CASSGDSPEQYF.

This clone has a handful of counts. The rearrangement links TRBV7-9 to TRBJ1-2, with D possibly TRBD1 on 5 matching bases. The CDR3 sequence is 12 residues long. Trimming took off 5 bases at V and 12 bases at J, with 16 bases between the two ends. Germline V gene sequence: CDR1 SEHNR, CDR2 FQNEAQ (reference sequence). The CDR3 DNA follows: TGTGCCAGCAGCGATGGTACGGCCAGGGACACCTTC. It translates to CASSDGTARDTF.

In this sample, this clone turned up once. V usage is TRBV4-1 and J usage is TRBJ1-5, with 7 bases lining up with TRBD1. Unmatched junction bases numbered 5, after V lost 4 bases and J lost 5 bases. The CDR3 has 14 residues. Per the germline V gene, CDR1 is MGHRA and CDR2 is YSYEKL. The CDR3 reads CASSPDRVHQPQHF. In nucleotides, the CDR3 is TGCGCCAGCAGCCCAGACAGGGTCCATCAGCCCCAGCATTTT.

This clone was seen a single time. The chain employs TRBV4-1 and TRBJ2-2; 8 positions match TRBD1. This CDR3 has 16 amino acids. After removal of 1 base from V and 4 bases from J, the junction contained 5 bases not matched to a gene. In germline, CDR1 is MGHRA, CDR2 YSYEKL. The CDR3 sequence is CASSQGTGLGTGELFF. The CDR3 bases are TGCGCCAGCAGCCAAGGGACAGGGTTGGGCACCGGGGAGCTGTTTTTT.

The J gene is TRBJ2-1, the V gene TRBV2; D unresolved. This CDR3 is 14 amino acids long. Trimming pared 0 bases from V and 6 bases from J, leaving 9 bases between. Per germline, CDR1 SNHLY and CDR2 FYNNEI. CDR3 bases: TGTGCCAGCAGTGAAGCCGATCCCTCCAATGAGCAGTTCTTC. Translated: CASSEADPSNEQFF.

V usage is TRBV25-1 and J usage is TRBJ1-1; possible D gene TRBD1, 5 bases. Germline V gene sequence: CDR1 MGHDK, CDR2 SYGVNS. This CDR3 is built from 14 residues. V shed 5 bases and J shed 7 bases, with 17 bases lying between them. The CDR3 loop is CASSWLGGMGEAFF. CDR3 DNA: TGTGCCAGCAGTTGGCTGGGGGGGATGGGTGAAGCTTTCTTT.

The chain uses TRBV4-2 and TRBJ1-1; D might be TRBD1 (6 bases). The CDR3 totals 13 residues. Germline CDR1 LGHNA, CDR2 YNFKEQ. The V end lost 6 bases, the J end lost 4 bases, and 12 bases lay between the germline ends. The CDR3, as DNA: TGTGCCAGCAGGAACAGGGTGGCCACTGAAGCTTTCTTT. This gives the protein CASRNRVATEAFF.

CDR3 in DNA: TGTGCCAGCAGCTTGGGGCCACCGGGACAGGGCCGCGGCTACACCTTC. It translates to CASSLGPPGQGRGYTF. V and J are TRBV5-4 and TRBJ1-2; 9 nucleotides match TRBD1. Germline CDR1 reads SGHNT; CDR2 reads YYREEE (reference sequence). J lost 8 bases, V lost 0 bases, and 11 bases had no gene match. CDR3 length equals 16 residues.

The chain couples TRBV27 to TRBJ2-7; 8 bases are shared with TRBD2. The germline V gene encodes CDR1 MNHEY and CDR2 SMNVEV (reference sequence). CDR3 length: 16 amino acids. V trimming: 8 bases; J trimming: 1 base; junction bases outside the gene matches: 13. The CDR3 reads CASQILTSGRSYEQYF. The CDR3 DNA reads as TGTGCCAGCCAAATACTAACTAGCGGAAGATCCTACGAGCAGTACTTC.